This T cell receptor (beta chain) derives from a study of blood T cell repertoires in COVID-19. Study context: Sources were T cells, B-cell-depleted T cells, or PBMCs; the material itself was cDNA or gDNA.

Self-reported history from a screening survey and questionnaire set each donor's cohort. Recovery among Cohort 3 donors was established by two negative PCRs, clearance, or symptom resolution. The CDR3 runs 15 residues. The germline gives CDR1 WNHNN, CDR2 SYGVQD (reference sequence). The ends lost 5 bases at V and 8 bases at J; junction bases unmatched: 9. Original processing methods: Amplification with reference gene primers provided the estimates of nucleated cell counts. Assay used: immunoSEQ multiplex PCR; TCRdb lists only in-frame clones, some missing. V, J and clone size reflect that table, while D and trimming were determined from the DNA. The sample shows fewer than 250,000 clones, about 89% of them seen only once.

Input material: PBMCs or T cells enriched from blood (not recorded which). The rearrangement joins TRBV10-1 to TRBJ2-1, with 10 bases lining up with TRBD1. This TCR was recovered from a woman younger than 35 who had recovered from COVID-19. The CDR3 nucleotides are TGCGCCAGCAGTAACCGGGACAGGGGCCCCCATGAGCAGTTCTTC. Residues: CASSNRDRGPHEQFF.